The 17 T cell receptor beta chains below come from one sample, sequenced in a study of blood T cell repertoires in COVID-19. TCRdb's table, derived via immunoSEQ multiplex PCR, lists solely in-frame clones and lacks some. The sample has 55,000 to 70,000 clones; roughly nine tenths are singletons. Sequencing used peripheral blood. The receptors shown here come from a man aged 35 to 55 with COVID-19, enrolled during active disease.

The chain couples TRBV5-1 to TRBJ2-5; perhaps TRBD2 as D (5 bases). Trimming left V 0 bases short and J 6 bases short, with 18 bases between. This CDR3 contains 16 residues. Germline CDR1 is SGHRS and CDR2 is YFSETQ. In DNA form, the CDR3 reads TGCGCCAGCAGCTTGGAGGGCCCACCTAGCCTCCAGACCCAGTACTTC. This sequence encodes CASSLEGPPSLQTQYF.

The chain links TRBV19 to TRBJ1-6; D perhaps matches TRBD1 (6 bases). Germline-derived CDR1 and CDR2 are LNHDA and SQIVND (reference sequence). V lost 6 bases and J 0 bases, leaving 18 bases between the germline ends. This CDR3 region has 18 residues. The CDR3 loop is CASRSGAPTGSYNSPLHF. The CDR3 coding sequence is TGTGCCAGTAGATCAGGGGCTCCCACGGGCTCCTATAATTCACCCCTCCACTTT.

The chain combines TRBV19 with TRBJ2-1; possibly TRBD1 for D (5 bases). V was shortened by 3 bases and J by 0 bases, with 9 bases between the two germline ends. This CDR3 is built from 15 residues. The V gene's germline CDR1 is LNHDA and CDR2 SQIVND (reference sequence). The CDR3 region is CASSIYRSSYNEQFF. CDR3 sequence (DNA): TGTGCCAGTAGTATTTACAGGAGCTCCTACAATGAGCAGTTCTTC.

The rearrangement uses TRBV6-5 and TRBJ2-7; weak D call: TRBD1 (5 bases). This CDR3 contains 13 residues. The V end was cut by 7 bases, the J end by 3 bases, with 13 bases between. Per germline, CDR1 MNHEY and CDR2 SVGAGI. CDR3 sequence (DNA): TGTGCCAGCACCTCCGGTAGGGGCTACGAGCAGTACTTC. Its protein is CASTSGRGYEQYF.

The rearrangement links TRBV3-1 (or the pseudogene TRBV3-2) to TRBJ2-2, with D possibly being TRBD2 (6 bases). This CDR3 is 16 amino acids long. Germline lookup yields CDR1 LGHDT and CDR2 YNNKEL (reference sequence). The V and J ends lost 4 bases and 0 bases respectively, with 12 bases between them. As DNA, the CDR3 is TGTGCCAGCAGCCGACTTAGCGGATCGAACACCGGGGAGCTGTTTTTT. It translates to CASSRLSGSNTGELFF.

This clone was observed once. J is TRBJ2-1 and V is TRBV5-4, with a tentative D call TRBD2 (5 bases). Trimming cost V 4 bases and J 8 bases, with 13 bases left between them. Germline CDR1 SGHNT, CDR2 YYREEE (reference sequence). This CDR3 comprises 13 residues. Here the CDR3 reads CASSTDGLDEQFF. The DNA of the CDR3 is TGTGCCAGCAGCACGGACGGACTGGATGAGCAGTTCTTC.

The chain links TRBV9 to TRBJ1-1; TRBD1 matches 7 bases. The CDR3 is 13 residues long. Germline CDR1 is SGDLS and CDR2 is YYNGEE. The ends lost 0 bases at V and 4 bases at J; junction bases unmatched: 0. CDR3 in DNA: TGTGCCAGCAGCGTAGACAGGGGCACTGAAGCTTTCTTT. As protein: CASSVDRGTEAFF.

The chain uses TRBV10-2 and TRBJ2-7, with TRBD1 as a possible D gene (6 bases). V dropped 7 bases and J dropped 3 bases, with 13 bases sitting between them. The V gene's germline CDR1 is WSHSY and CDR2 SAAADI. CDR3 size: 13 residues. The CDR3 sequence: CASIGRGIYEQYF. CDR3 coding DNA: TGCGCCAGCATCGGCAGGGGTATCTACGAGCAGTACTTC.

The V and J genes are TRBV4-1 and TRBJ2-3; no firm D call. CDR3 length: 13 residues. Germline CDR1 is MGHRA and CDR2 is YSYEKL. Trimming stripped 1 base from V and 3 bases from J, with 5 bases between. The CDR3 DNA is TGCGCCAGCAGCCAAGCTGTTACAGATACGCAGTATTTT. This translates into CASSQAVTDTQYF.

The CDR3 spells CASSEALGRNGGAFF. The CDR3 DNA reads TGTGCCAGCAGTGAAGCGCTGGGGAGGAACGGGGGTGCTTTCTTT. This sequence joins TRBV2 and TRBJ1-1, with D tentatively TRBD1 (5 bases). This CDR3 has 15 amino acids. CDR1 and CDR2 from the germline V gene are SNHLY and FYNNEI. Trimming removed 0 bases at V and 11 bases at J, with 19 bases between.

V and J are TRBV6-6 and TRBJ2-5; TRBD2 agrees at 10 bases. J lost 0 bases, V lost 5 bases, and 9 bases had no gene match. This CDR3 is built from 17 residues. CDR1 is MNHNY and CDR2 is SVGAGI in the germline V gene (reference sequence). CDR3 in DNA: TGTGCCAGCAGTCCCGGTTCTAGCGGGGGACACCAAGAGACCCAGTACTTC. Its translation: CASSPGSSGGHQETQYF.

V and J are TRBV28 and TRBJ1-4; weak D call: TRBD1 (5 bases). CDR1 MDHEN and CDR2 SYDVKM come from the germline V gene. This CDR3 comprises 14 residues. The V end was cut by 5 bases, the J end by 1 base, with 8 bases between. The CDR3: CASSQGLTNEKLFF. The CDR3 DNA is TGTGCCAGCAGTCAGGGTTTAACTAATGAAAAACTGTTTTTT.

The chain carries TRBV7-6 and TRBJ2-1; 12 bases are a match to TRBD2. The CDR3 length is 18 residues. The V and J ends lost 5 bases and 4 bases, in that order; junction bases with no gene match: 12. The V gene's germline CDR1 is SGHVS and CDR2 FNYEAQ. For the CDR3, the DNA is TGTGCCAGCAGCCGCCCACAATGGGGGACTAGCGGGTACAATGAGCAGTTCTTC. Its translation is CASSRPQWGTSGYNEQFF.

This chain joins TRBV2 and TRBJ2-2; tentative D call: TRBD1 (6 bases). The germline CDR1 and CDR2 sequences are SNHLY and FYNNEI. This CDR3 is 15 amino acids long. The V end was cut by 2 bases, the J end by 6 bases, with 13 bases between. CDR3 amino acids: CASSERQAEAGELFF. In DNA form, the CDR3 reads TGTGCCAGCAGTGAACGACAGGCGGAGGCCGGGGAGCTGTTTTTT.

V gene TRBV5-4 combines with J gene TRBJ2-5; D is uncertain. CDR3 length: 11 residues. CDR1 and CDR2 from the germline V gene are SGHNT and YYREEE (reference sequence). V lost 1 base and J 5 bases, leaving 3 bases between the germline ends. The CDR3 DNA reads TGTGCCAGCAGCTTGCTGGAGACCCAGTACTTC. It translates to CASSLLETQYF.

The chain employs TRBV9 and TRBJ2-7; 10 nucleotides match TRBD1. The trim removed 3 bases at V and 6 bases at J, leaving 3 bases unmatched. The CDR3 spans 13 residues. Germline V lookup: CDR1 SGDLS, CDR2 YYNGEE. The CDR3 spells CASSDRDRGEQYF. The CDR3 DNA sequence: TGTGCCAGCAGCGACCGGGACAGGGGCGAGCAGTACTTC.

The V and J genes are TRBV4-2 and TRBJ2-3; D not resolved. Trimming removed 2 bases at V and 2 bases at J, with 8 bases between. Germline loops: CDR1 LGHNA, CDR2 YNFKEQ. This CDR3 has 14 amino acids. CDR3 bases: TGTGCCAGCAGCCAACAGGTAGTCACAGATACGCAGTATTTT. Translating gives CASSQQVVTDTQYF.